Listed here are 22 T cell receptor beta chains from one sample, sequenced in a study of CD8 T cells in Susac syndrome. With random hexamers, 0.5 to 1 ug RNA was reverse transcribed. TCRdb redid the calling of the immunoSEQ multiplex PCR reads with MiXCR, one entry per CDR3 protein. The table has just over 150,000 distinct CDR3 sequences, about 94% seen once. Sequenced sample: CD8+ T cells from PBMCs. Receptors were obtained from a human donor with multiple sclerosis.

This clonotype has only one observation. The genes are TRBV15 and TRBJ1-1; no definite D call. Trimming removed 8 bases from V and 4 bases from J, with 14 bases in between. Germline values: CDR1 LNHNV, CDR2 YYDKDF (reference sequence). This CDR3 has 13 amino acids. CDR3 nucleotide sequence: TGTGCCACCGGGGAAGGGTTCGGCACTGAAGCTTTCTTT. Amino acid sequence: CATGEGFGTEAFF.

The CDR3 sequence is CSVATGFDYGYTF. CDR3 DNA sequence: TGCAGCGTCGCAACAGGGTTCGACTATGGCTACACCTTC. V and J are TRBV29-1 and TRBJ1-2; weak D call: TRBD1 (6 bases). There are 13 residues in the CDR3. Germline values: CDR1 SQVTM, CDR2 ANQGSEA. Between the trimmed V and J ends, which lost 6 bases and 3 bases, there was a span of 14 bases.

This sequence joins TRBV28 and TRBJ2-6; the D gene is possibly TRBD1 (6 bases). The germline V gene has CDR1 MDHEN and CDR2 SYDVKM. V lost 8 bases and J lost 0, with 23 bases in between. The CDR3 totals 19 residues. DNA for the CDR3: TGTGCCAGCTTGCAATCCTCCGGGACACTCAGCTCTGGGGCCAACGTCCTGACTTTC. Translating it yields CASLQSSGTLSSGANVLTF.

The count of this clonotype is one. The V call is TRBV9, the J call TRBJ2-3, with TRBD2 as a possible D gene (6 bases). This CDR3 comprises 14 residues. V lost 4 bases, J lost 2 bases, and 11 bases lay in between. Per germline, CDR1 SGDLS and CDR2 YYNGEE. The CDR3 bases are TGTGCCAGCAGCCCCGGAGGGAACACAGATACGCAGTATTTT. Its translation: CASSPGGNTDTQYF.

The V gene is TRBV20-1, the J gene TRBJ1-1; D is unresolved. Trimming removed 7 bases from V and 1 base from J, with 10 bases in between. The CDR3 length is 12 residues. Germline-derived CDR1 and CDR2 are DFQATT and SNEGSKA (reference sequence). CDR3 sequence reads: CSVPTENTEAFF. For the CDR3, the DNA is TGCAGTGTCCCGACTGAGAACACTGAAGCTTTCTTT.

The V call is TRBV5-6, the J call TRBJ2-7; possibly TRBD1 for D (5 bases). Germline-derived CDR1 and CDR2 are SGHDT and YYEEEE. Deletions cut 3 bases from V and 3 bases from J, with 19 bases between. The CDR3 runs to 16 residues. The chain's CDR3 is CASSSTQRGRRYEQYF. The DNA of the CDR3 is TGTGCCAGCAGCTCCACGCAAAGGGGCCGACGCTACGAGCAGTACTTC. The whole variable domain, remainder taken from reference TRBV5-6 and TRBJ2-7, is DAGVTQSPTHLIKTRGQQVTLRCSPKSGHDTVSWYQQALGQGPQFIFQYYEEEERQRGNFPDRFSGHQFPNYSSELNVNALLLGDSALYLCASSSTQRGRRYEQYFGPGTRLTVT.

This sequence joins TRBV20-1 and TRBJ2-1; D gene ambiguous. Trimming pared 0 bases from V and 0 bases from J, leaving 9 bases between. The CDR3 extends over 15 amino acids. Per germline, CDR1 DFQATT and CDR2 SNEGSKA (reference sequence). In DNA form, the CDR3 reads TGCAGTGCTAGAGATCTACAGAGCTCCTACAATGAGCAGTTCTTC. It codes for CSARDLQSSYNEQFF.

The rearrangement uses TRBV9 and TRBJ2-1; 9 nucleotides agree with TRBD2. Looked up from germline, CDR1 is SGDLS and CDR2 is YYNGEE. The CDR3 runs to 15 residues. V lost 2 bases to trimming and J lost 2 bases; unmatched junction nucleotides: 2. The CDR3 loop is CASSVGGGAYNEQFF. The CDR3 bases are TGTGCCAGCAGCGTGGGCGGGGGGGCCTACAATGAGCAGTTCTTC.

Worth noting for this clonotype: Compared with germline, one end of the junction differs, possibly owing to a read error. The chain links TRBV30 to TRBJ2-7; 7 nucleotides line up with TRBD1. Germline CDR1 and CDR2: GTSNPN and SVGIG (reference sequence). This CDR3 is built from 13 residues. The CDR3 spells CAWSGAGGGERYF. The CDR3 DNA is TGTGCCTGGAGTGGGGCAGGGGGTGGAGAGCGGTACTTC.

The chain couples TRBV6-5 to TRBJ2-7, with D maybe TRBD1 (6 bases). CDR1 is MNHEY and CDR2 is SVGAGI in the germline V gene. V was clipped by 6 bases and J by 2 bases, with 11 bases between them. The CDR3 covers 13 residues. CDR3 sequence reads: CASRQDRTYEQYF. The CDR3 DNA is TGTGCCAGCAGGCAAGACAGGACCTACGAGCAGTACTTC.

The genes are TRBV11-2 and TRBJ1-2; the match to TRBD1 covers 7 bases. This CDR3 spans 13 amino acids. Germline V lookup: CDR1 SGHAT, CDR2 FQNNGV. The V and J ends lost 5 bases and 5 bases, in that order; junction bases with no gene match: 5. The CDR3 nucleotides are TGTGCCAGCAGCCCTAACAGGGGATATGGCTACACCTTC. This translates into CASSPNRGYGYTF. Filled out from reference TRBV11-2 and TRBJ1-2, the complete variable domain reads EAGVAQSPRYKIIEKRQSVAFWCNPISGHATLYWYQQILGQGPKLLIQFQNNGVVDDSQLPKDRFSAERLKGVDSTLKIQPAKLEDSAVYLCASSPNRGYGYTFGSGTRLTVV.

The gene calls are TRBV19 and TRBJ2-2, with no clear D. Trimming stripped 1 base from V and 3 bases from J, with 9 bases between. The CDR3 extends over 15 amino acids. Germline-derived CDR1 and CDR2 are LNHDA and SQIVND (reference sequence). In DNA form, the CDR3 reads TGTGCCAGTAGTATAGGTTGGGAACACACCGGGGAGCTGTTTTTT. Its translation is CASSIGWEHTGELFF.

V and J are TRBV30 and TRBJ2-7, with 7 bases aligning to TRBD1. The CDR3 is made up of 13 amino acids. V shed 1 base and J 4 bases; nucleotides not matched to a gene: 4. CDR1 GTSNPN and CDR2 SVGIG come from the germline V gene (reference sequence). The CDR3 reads CAWSEGGGYEQYF. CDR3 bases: TGTGCCTGGAGTGAAGGGGGCGGGTACGAGCAGTACTTC.

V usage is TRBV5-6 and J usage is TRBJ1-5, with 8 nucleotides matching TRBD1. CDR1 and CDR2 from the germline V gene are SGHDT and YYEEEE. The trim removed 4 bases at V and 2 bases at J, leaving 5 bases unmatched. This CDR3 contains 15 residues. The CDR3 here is CASSETTGGNQPQHF. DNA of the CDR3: TGTGCCAGCAGCGAAACGACAGGGGGCAATCAGCCCCAGCATTTT.

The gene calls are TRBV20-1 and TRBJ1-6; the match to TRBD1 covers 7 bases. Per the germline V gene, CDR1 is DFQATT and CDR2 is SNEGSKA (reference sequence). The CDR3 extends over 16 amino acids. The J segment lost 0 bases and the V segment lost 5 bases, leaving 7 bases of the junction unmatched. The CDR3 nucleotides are TGCAGTGCTCCGGACAGGCCGAGCTCCTATAATTCACCCCTCCACTTT. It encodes CSAPDRPSSYNSPLHF.

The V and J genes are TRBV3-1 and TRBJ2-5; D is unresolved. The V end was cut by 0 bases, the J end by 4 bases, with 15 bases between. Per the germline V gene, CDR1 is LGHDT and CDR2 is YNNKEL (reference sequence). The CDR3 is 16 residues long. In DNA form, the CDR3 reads TGTGCCAGCAGCCAAGACTCGTGGCTGGTGAGAGAGACCCAGTACTTC. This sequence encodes CASSQDSWLVRETQYF.

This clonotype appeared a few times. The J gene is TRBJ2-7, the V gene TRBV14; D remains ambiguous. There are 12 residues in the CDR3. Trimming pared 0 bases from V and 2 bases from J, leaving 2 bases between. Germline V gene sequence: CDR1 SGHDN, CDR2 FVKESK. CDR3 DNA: TGTGCCAGCAGCCAAGATCCCTACGAGCAGTACTTC. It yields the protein CASSQDPYEQYF.

The CDR3 bases are TGTGCCAGCACCCTCGGAGAGGGGGCCTACGAGCAGTACTTC. This encodes CASTLGEGAYEQYF. This chain links TRBV7-9 with TRBJ2-7; D is perhaps TRBD1 (6 bases). V dropped 7 bases and J dropped 2 bases, with 15 bases sitting between them. Germline lookup yields CDR1 SEHNR and CDR2 FQNEAQ (reference sequence). The CDR3 length is 14 residues. Together with reference TRBV7-9 and TRBJ2-7, the CDR3 gives the full variable domain: DTGVSQNPRHKITKRGQNVTFRCDPISEHNRLYWYRQTLGQGPEFLTYFQNEAQLEKSRLLSDRFSAERPKGSFSTLEIQRTEQGDSAMYLCASTLGEGAYEQYFGPGTRLTVT.

The CDR3 reads CASVGFMDTQYF. In nucleotides, the CDR3 is TGTGCCAGCGTCGGTTTTATGGATACGCAGTATTTT. The chain has TRBV7-9 and TRBJ2-3, with no clear D. V lost 8 bases to trimming and J lost 6 bases, with 12 bases between them. Germline lookup yields CDR1 SEHNR and CDR2 FQNEAQ (reference sequence). The CDR3 covers 12 residues.

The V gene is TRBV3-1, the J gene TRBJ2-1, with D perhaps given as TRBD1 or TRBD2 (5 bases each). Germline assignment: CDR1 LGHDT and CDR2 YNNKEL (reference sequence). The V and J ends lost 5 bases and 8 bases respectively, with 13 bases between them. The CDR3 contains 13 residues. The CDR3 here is CASSEGFQDEQFF. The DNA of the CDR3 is TGTGCCAGCAGCGAGGGGTTCCAAGATGAGCAGTTCTTC.

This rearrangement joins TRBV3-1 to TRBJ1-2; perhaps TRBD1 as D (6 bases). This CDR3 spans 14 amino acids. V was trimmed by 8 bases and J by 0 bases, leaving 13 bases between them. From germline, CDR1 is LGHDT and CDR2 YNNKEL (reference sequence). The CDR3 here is CASEPGHPNYGYTF. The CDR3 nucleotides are TGTGCCAGCGAGCCGGGACACCCTAACTATGGCTACACCTTC.

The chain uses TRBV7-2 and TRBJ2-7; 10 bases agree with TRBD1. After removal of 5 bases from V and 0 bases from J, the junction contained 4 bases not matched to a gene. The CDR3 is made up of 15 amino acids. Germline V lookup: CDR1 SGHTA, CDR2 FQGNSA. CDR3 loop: CASSPWTGGSYEQYF. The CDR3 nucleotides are TGTGCCAGCAGCCCATGGACAGGGGGCTCCTACGAGCAGTACTTC.